A single sample gave rise to the 29 T cell receptor beta chains below, sequenced in a study of spatial heterogeneity in lung cancer (dated by TCRdb to about 2019). The library came from 5' RACE. This sample was sequenced with a NextSeq 500. In-frame beta chains were kept once TCRdb had trimmed the public reads at Q25 with fastp and called clones with MiXCR. Here each entry gathers all rows of one CDR3 protein and keeps the most common genes and DNA. The sample table lists roughly 110,000 distinct CDR3 sequences, less than 14% of them with a count of one. The leading ten clones occupy roughly 26% of the sample. The sample's time point label, in plain terms: blood at routine non-recurrence follow-up after resection. The source was PBMCs, collected at follow-up. These receptors all stem from a female donor with early-stage non-small cell lung cancer.

In DNA, the CDR3 is TGCGCCAGCAGCTTGGATGGCGGGAGCAGGTACAATGAGCAGTTCTTC. Residues: CASSLDGGSRYNEQFF. The V call is TRBV5-1, the J call TRBJ2-1; 7 bases align to TRBD2. This CDR3 contains 16 residues. CDR1 and CDR2 from the germline V gene are SGHRS and YFSETQ. Unmatched junction bases numbered 7, after V lost 0 bases and J lost 4 bases.

Ten or more counts support this clonotype. The chain employs TRBV27 and TRBJ1-5, with D tentatively TRBD1 (5 bases). The CDR3 is 14 residues long. Germline CDR1 reads MNHEY; CDR2 reads SMNVEV (reference sequence). V gave up 8 bases and J gave up 3 bases, with 14 bases separating them. CDR3 DNA: TGTGCCAGCTCCCTCGGACACTTCAATCAGCCCCAGCATTTT. Protein product: CASSLGHFNQPQHF.

This clonotype has a handful of counts. The V gene is TRBV10-3, the J gene TRBJ2-7; 8 positions match TRBD1. The V and J ends lost 10 bases and 1 base, in that order; junction bases with no gene match: 6. The CDR3 runs to 13 residues. Per the germline V gene, CDR1 is ENHRY and CDR2 is SYGVKD. CDR3 bases: TGTGCCACCAGGGACAGGCAATCCTACGAGCAGTACTTC. Residues: CATRDRQSYEQYF.

Many counts were recorded for this clonotype. V gene TRBV3-1 combines with J gene TRBJ1-1; D is uncertain. CDR1 and CDR2 from the germline V gene are LGHDT and YNNKEL (reference sequence). The CDR3 runs to 14 residues. Deletions cut 2 bases from V and 4 bases from J, with 11 bases between. The CDR3 DNA follows: TGTGCCAGCAGCCAACCAGTGGGGAGCACTGAAGCTTTCTTT. Amino acid sequence: CASSQPVGSTEAFF.

The V call is TRBV11-3, the J call TRBJ2-7; 14 nucleotides line up with TRBD2. Germline V CDR1 and CDR2: SGHNT, YENEEA. The CDR3 loop spans 15 amino acids. V lost 5 bases, J lost 5 bases, and 5 bases stayed unmatched. The CDR3 bases are TGTGCCAGCAGCACCGGGACTAGCGGGAGAAACGAGCAGTACGTC. It codes for CASSTGTSGRNEQYV.

This chain links TRBV30 with TRBJ2-5, with D uncertain. Trimming shortened V by 0 bases and J by 3 bases, and 2 bases separated the two germline ends. Germline V gene sequence: CDR1 GTSNPN, CDR2 SVGIG (reference sequence). CDR3 length: 11 residues. The CDR3 is CAWSVEETQYF. CDR3 sequence (DNA): TGTGCCTGGAGTGTTGAAGAGACCCAGTACTTC.

In its sample, this clonotype was seen a few times. This chain uses TRBV27 with TRBJ2-3, with 12 bases fitting TRBD2. Germline lookup yields CDR1 MNHEY and CDR2 SMNVEV (reference sequence). This CDR3 has 20 amino acids. V gave up 6 bases and J gave up 2 bases; unmatched junction bases: 18. CDR3 sequence (DNA): TGTGCCAGCAGCAGAAGGCCTAGCGGGAGGGCCGGAGCAATCACAGATACGCAGTATTTT. It translates to CASSRRPSGRAGAITDTQYF.

This clonotype was picked up a small number of times. The chain joins TRBV6-6 to TRBJ2-5; 9 bases map to TRBD1. Germline-derived CDR1 and CDR2 are MNHNY and SVGAGI (reference sequence). J was trimmed by 5 bases and V by 4 bases; bases with no gene match: 11. The CDR3 runs 16 residues. The CDR3 loop reads CASSSTLGTGSETQYF. The CDR3 DNA reads as TGTGCCAGCAGTTCAACTCTAGGGACAGGGAGCGAGACCCAGTACTTC.

The chain uses TRBV12-3 or TRBV12-4 and TRBJ1-1; 8 bases match TRBD1. The CDR3 is 13 residues long. The junction had 4 bases not matched to a gene; V was cut back by 6 bases and J by 4 bases. In DNA, the CDR3 is TGTGCCAGCAGCGCAACAGGGGGCACTGAAGCTTTCTTT. It codes for CASSATGGTEAFF.

This clonotype was seen many times. The V and J genes are TRBV7-8 and TRBJ2-3; 10 nucleotides match TRBD2. The J segment lost 1 base and the V segment lost 5 bases, leaving 12 bases of the junction unmatched. The CDR3 totals 18 residues. Germline V lookup: CDR1 SGHVS, CDR2 FQNEAQ. The CDR3 is CASSPKEATSGRTDTQYF. CDR3 coding DNA: TGTGCCAGCAGCCCTAAAGAAGCGACTAGCGGGCGCACAGATACGCAGTATTTT.

V and J are TRBV6-9 and TRBJ2-7; D uncertain. V was cut by 5 bases and J by 2 bases, with 10 bases left in between. The germline gives CDR1 MNHGY, CDR2 SVAAGI. The CDR3 length is 13 residues. CDR3 loop: CASSQTFPYEQYV. In DNA form, the CDR3 reads TGTGCCAGCAGTCAGACGTTTCCCTACGAGCAGTACGTC.

This clonotype was picked up many times. The rearrangement links TRBV27 to TRBJ2-3, with 10 bases that match TRBD2. V was pared by 5 bases and J by 0 bases, with 5 bases of the junction left unmatched. The CDR3 contains 16 residues. In germline, CDR1 is MNHEY, CDR2 SMNVEV (reference sequence). The CDR3 coding sequence is TGTGCCAGCAGTATAGGACTAGCGGCTAGCACAGATACGCAGTATTTT. This translates into CASSIGLAASTDTQYF.

This clonotype showed up just once. The V gene is TRBV12-3 or TRBV12-4, the J gene TRBJ2-1; 8 bases match TRBD2. Trimming cost V 1 base and J 9 bases; bases outside gene matches: 11. The CDR3 sequence is 16 residues long. The CDR3 sequence is CASSLGYGRASIEQFF. The CDR3 DNA follows: TGTGCCAGCAGTTTAGGGTACGGGAGGGCCAGCATTGAGCAGTTCTTC.

This clonotype was counted between two and nine times. The V gene is TRBV7-2, the J gene TRBJ2-3; D is unclear. Germline CDR1 and CDR2: SGHTA and FQGNSA. This CDR3 is 14 amino acids long. Trimming cost V 5 bases and J 5 bases, with 14 bases left between them. CDR3 region: CASSPLPAQDTQYF. The CDR3 DNA sequence: TGTGCCAGCAGCCCCCTTCCGGCACAAGATACGCAGTATTTT.

Only a few counts were recorded for this clonotype. V gene TRBV28 combines with J gene TRBJ2-5, with D perhaps being TRBD1 or TRBD2 (5 bases each). Trimming removed 5 bases from V and 7 bases from J, with 14 bases in between. CDR3 length: 13 amino acids. CDR1 and CDR2 (germline): MDHEN, SYDVKM. As DNA, the CDR3 is TGTGCCAGCAGTACCGGGACCCAGGGGACCCAGTACTTC. This gives the protein CASSTGTQGTQYF.

This chain connects TRBV18 to TRBJ2-7, with 8 bases that match TRBD2. The CDR3 runs 16 residues. CDR1 and CDR2 (germline): KGHSH, LQKENI. With V trimmed by 3 bases and J by 1 base, 8 bases remained unmatched. DNA for the CDR3: TGTGCCAGCTCACCCCCACCGGGACTAGGGTCCTACGAGCAGTACTTC. Its translation: CASSPPPGLGSYEQYF.

This clonotype was seen more than once but under ten times. V gene TRBV5-1 combines with J gene TRBJ2-3; D might be TRBD1 or TRBD2, each matching 6 bases. CDR1 is SGHRS, CDR2 YFSETQ, per germline. The CDR3 consists of 15 residues. Trimming cost V 4 bases and J 5 bases, with 17 bases left between them. This CDR3 is CASSDPRRGKDTQYF. The CDR3 region has the DNA TGCGCCAGCAGCGACCCCCGGAGGGGGAAAGATACGCAGTATTTT.

The gene calls are TRBV7-2 and TRBJ1-6, with D perhaps TRBD1 (5 bases). V shed 1 base and J shed 5 bases, with 9 bases lying between them. The CDR3 has 15 residues. The germline V gene encodes CDR1 SGHTA and CDR2 FQGNSA. The CDR3 DNA is TGTGCCAGCAGCTTAGGACAGCCAAATAATTCACCCCTCCACTTT. Amino acids: CASSLGQPNNSPLHF.

Ten or more counts support this clonotype. V and J are TRBV12-3 or TRBV12-4 and TRBJ1-1; D is ambiguous. The CDR3 consists of 13 residues. Trimming removed 2 bases from V and 1 base from J, with 5 bases in between. The CDR3: CASSLQENTEAFF. The CDR3 DNA reads TGTGCCAGCAGTTTACAAGAGAACACTGAAGCTTTCTTT.

The genes are TRBV24-1 and TRBJ2-3; 7 bases fit TRBD1. After removal of 4 bases from V and 1 base from J, the junction contained 4 bases not matched to a gene. The CDR3 extends over 15 amino acids. Per the germline V gene, CDR1 is KGHDR and CDR2 is SFDVKD. CDR3 in DNA: TGTGCCACCAGTGAATGGGGACAGCGCACAGATACGCAGTATTTT. As protein: CATSEWGQRTDTQYF.

This clonotype was picked up many times. J is TRBJ2-1 and V is TRBV2, with 7 bases lining up with TRBD2. The length of the CDR3 is 14 residues. Looked up from germline, CDR1 is SNHLY and CDR2 is FYNNEI. Germline trimming cut 4 bases from V and 7 bases from J; bases unmatched to any gene: 7. The CDR3 here is CASSVEQGGNEQFF. The CDR3 nucleotides are TGTGCCAGCAGTGTCGAGCAGGGAGGGAATGAGCAGTTCTTC.

CDR3 in DNA: TGTGCCAGCAGTGAAATGGGACAGGGAGGTAGCATGTTTGGCTACACCTTC. Amino acids: CASSEMGQGGSMFGYTF. The rearrangement joins TRBV2 to TRBJ1-2; 9 bases line up with TRBD1. The CDR3 is 17 residues long. Germline V gives CDR1 SNHLY, CDR2 FYNNEI. The J segment lost 7 bases and the V segment lost 2 bases, leaving 14 bases of the junction unmatched.

V usage is TRBV30 and J usage is TRBJ1-3; D unclear. Trimming stripped 4 bases from V and 3 bases from J, with 13 bases between. There are 14 residues in the CDR3. The germline CDR1 and CDR2 sequences are GTSNPN and SVGIG (reference sequence). The CDR3 reads CAWMRKSLGNTIYF. CDR3 bases: TGTGCCTGGATGCGGAAGTCCCTTGGAAACACCATATATTTT.

This clonotype was seen a few times. The V and J genes are TRBV10-3 and TRBJ2-7; D call uncertain. This CDR3 comprises 15 residues. Per germline, CDR1 ENHRY and CDR2 SYGVKD. Trimming shortened V by 3 bases and J by 0 bases, and 12 bases separated the two germline ends. CDR3 sequence reads: CAISDSAALSYEQYF. DNA of the CDR3: TGTGCCATCAGTGATTCGGCAGCTCTCTCCTACGAGCAGTACTTC.

This clonotype was picked up a small number of times. The rearrangement links TRBV28 to TRBJ2-7; 9 bases map to TRBD1. The CDR3 totals 15 residues. Unmatched junction bases numbered 10, after V lost 5 bases and J lost 5 bases. Germline loops: CDR1 MDHEN, CDR2 SYDVKM. DNA for the CDR3: TGTGCCAGCAGTCCCTCGGGACAGGGTTCTCACGAGCAGTACTTC. Translated, it gives CASSPSGQGSHEQYF.

DNA for the CDR3: TGTGCCAGCAGTCAAGCTAGCGGAGAAGAGACCCAGTACTTC. Translating gives CASSQASGEETQYF. The gene calls are TRBV28 and TRBJ2-5; 7 bases line up with TRBD2. The V segment lost 5 bases and the J segment 3 bases; nucleotides outside the gene matches: 6. CDR3 length equals 14 residues. Germline CDR1 is MDHEN and CDR2 is SYDVKM.

This rearrangement joins TRBV7-9 to TRBJ2-1; 7 bases are shared with TRBD1. The CDR3 is 14 amino acids. V shed 5 bases, J shed 5 bases, and the junction held 6 bases outside the gene matches. Germline loops: CDR1 SEHNR, CDR2 FQNEAQ (reference sequence). CDR3 nucleotides: TGTGCCAGCAGCCCCGGGACAGACAACAATGAGCAGTTCTTC. As protein: CASSPGTDNNEQFF.

This clonotype occurred a few times. The V call is TRBV10-2, the J call TRBJ1-1; 7 nucleotides line up with TRBD1. V lost 8 bases, J lost 5 bases, and 8 bases stayed unmatched. Germline CDR1 is WSHSY and CDR2 is SAAADI. This CDR3 has 13 residues. In DNA form, the CDR3 reads TGCGCCAGCTGCAGGGGGGAGGGAACTGAAGCTTTCTTT. It is translated as CASCRGEGTEAFF.

The chain links TRBV27 to TRBJ2-3, with no clear D. The germline V and J ends were trimmed by 6 bases and 1 base, with 14 bases remaining between them. Germline-derived CDR1 and CDR2 are MNHEY and SMNVEV (reference sequence). The CDR3 is 15 residues long. CDR3 sequence reads: CASSLKFGRTDTQYF. The CDR3 DNA sequence: TGTGCCAGCAGCCTAAAGTTCGGGCGCACAGATACGCAGTATTTT.